This is a list of T cell receptor beta chains from one sample in a study of a mutant IDH1 vaccine in newly diagnosed glioma. What these receptors recognize is not known. The repertoire was sequenced with immunoSEQ multiplex PCR; TCRdb's copy has only in-frame clones and lacks some. The table includes approximately 37,000 clones, under 80% detected once. The sequenced sample was PBMCs, obtained from a glioma patient whose treatment included an IDH1 peptide vaccine. The receptors stem from a man aged 45-60 years with glioma. CDR3s include the opening cysteine and the closing phenylalanine or tryptophan. A D gene is named only where the DNA matches it firmly. Rows give clone size only sometimes, using once, few, many, or a class for an expanded clone.

J | D | size | V | CDR3 | DNA
TRBJ2-7 | TRBD1 | . | TRBV7-6 | CASSSGRDSYEQYF | TGTGCCAGCAGCTCGGGCCGGGACAGCTACGAGCAGTACTTC
TRBJ2-5 | . | once | TRBV20-1 | CSADGRETQYF | TGCAGTGCCGACGGCCGGGAGACCCAGTACTTC
TRBJ1-2 | TRBD1 | few | TRBV15 | CATSRAPGQTNYGYTF | TGTGCCACCAGCAGAGCCCCGGGACAGACTAACTATGGCTACACCTTC
TRBJ2-5 | . | once | TRBV7-2 | CASSLARAAQETQYF | TGTGCCAGCAGCTTAGCTCGGGCGGCCCAAGAGACCCAGTACTTC
TRBJ2-3 | . | . | TRBV5-1 | CASSLGGTSGTDTQYF | TGCGCCAGCAGCTTGGGCGGGACCTCGGGGACAGATACGCAGTATTTT
TRBJ2-5 | . | . | TRBV2 | CASSGEGFLQETQYF | TGTGCCAGCAGTGGTGAGGGATTTTTACAAGAGACCCAGTACTTC
TRBJ2-7 | . | . | TRBV5-6 | CASSPAGPLHEQYF | TGTGCCAGCAGTCCCGCAGGGCCCCTGCACGAGCAGTACTTC
TRBJ2-5 | . | . | TRBV30 | CASSLGIQETQYF | TGTGCCTCTTCGCTGGGGATACAAGAGACCCAGTACTTC
TRBJ1-1 | TRBD1 | once | TRBV9 | CASSAGQGRTEAFF | TGTGCCAGCAGCGCCGGACAGGGCAGGACTGAAGCTTTCTTT
TRBJ2-1 | . | . | TRBV7-3 | CASSLEAGTEQFF | TGTGCCAGCAGCTTAGAAGCCGGGACTGAGCAGTTCTTC
TRBJ1-6 | . | . | TRBV19 | CASSTGLNSPLHF | TGTGCCAGTAGTACAGGCTTAAATTCACCCCTCCACTTT
TRBJ1-1 | . | few | TRBV7-3 | CASSLSGGETEAFF | TGTGCCAGCAGCTTATCCGGGGGGGAGACTGAAGCTTTCTTT
TRBJ1-1 | . | . | TRBV18 | CASSLSVREAFF | TGTGCCAGCTCACTCTCTGTACGTGAAGCTTTCTTT
TRBJ2-7 | TRBD1 | . | TRBV5-1 | CASSLGTGGVEQYF | TGCGCCAGCAGCTTGGGGACAGGGGGCGTCGAGCAGTACTTC
TRBJ2-1 | TRBD1 | few | TRBV30 | CAWNTGQGVNLEDNEQFF | TGTGCCTGGAATACGGGACAGGGGGTAAATTTAGAGGACAATGAGCAGTTCTTC
TRBJ1-2 | . | . | TRBV19 | CASSIDPISGGSRNYGYTF | TGTGCCAGTAGTATCGACCCTATTTCGGGGGGTTCTAGGAACTATGGCTACACCTTC
TRBJ1-1 | . | . | TRBV19 | CASSWQGIPNTEAFF | TGTGCCAGTAGTTGGCAGGGCATTCCGAACACTGAAGCTTTCTTT
TRBJ2-7 | . | . | TRBV7-6 | CASSPDRYEQYF | TGTGCCAGCAGTCCAGACCGGTACGAGCAGTACTTC
TRBJ1-1 | TRBD1 | once | TRBV7-2 | CASSLGQGYGEAFF | TGTGCCAGCAGCTTAGGACAGGGCTATGGTGAAGCTTTCTTT
TRBJ1-6 | . | . | TRBV27 | CASSLAGGNSPLHF | TGTGCCAGCAGTTTAGCCGGAGGGAATTCACCCCTCCACTTT
TRBJ1-5 | . | . | TRBV4-1 | CASSLTGGRGADQPQHF | TGCGCCAGCAGCCTCACGGGGGGCAGGGGAGCAGATCAGCCCCAGCATTTT
TRBJ2-3 | . | . | TRBV14 | CASSQGTGKHAPTDTQYF | TGTGCCAGCAGCCAAGGAACAGGGAAGCACGCACCCACAGATACGCAGTATTTT
TRBJ2-7 | TRBD2 | once | TRBV9 | CASSVGGTRDREQYF | TGTGCCAGCAGCGTAGGTGGGACTAGGGACCGGGAGCAGTACTTC
TRBJ1-2 | TRBD1 | few | TRBV5-6 | CASSFGTDYGYTF | TGTGCCAGCAGCTTTGGGACAGATTATGGCTACACCTTC
TRBJ2-7 | . | . | TRBV7-9 | CASSPRVSYEQYF | TGTGCCAGCAGCCCCAGGGTCTCCTACGAGCAGTACTTC
TRBJ2-7 | . | . | TRBV5-1 | CASSLNLQSGTTYEQYF | TGCGCCAGCAGCTTAAACCTACAATCCGGGACAACTTACGAGCAGTACTTC
TRBJ1-5 | . | few | TRBV5-6 | CASSLGRLNQPQHF | TGTGCCAGCAGCTTGGGGCGGTTAAATCAGCCCCAGCATTTT
TRBJ1-5 | . | . | TRBV4-1 | CASSRMIGSTNQPQHF | TGCGCCAGCAGCCGTATGATAGGCAGCACCAATCAGCCCCAGCATTTT
TRBJ1-2 | . | few | TRBV6-5 | CASSYGGVGYTF | TGTGCCAGCAGTTACGGTGGTGTTGGCTACACCTTC
TRBJ2-5 | TRBD1 | few | TRBV11-1 | CASRSQGTGQETQYF | TGTGCCAGCAGGTCACAGGGGACGGGGCAAGAGACCCAGTACTTC
TRBJ1-1 | . | few | TRBV4-1 | CASSQVNLGYAEAFF | TGCGCCAGCAGCCAAGTAAATTTGGGGTACGCTGAAGCTTTCTTT
TRBJ1-6 | . | . | TRBV6-1 | CASSGRSYNSPLHF | TGTGCCAGCAGTGGTCGCTCCTATAATTCACCCCTCCACTTT
TRBJ1-5 | TRBD1 | . | TRBV2 | CASSSLRDSHSNQPQHF | TGTGCCAGCAGCTCACTCCGGGACAGCCATAGCAATCAGCCCCAGCATTTT
TRBJ1-1 | . | few | TRBV15 | CATSRGAGSGTEAFF | TGTGCCACCAGCAGAGGGGCGGGCTCTGGGACTGAAGCTTTCTTT
TRBJ1-2 | TRBD1 | few | TRBV6-6 | CASSYPRTGWNYGYTF | TGTGCCAGCAGTTACCCGCGGACAGGGTGGAACTATGGCTACACCTTC